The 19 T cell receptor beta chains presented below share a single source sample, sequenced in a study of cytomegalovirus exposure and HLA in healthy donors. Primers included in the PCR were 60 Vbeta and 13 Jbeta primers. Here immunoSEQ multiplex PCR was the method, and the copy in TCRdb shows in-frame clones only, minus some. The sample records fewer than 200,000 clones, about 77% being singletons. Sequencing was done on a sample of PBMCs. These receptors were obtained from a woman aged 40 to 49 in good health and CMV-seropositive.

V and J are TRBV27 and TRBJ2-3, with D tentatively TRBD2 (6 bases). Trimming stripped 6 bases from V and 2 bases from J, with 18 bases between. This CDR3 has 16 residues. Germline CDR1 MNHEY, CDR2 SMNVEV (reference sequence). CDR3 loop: CASRTTAGYATDTQYF. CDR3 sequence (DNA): TGTGCCAGCAGAACTACCGCGGGGTACGCCACAGATACGCAGTATTTT.

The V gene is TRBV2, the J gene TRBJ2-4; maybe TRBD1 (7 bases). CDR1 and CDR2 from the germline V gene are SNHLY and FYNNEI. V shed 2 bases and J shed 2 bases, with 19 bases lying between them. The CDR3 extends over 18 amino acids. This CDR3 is CASSETHRQGGTKNIQYF. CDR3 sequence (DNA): TGTGCCAGCAGTGAAACTCACCGACAGGGAGGAACCAAAAACATTCAGTACTTC.

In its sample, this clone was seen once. The CDR3 here is CASNPAGATDTQYF. For the CDR3, the DNA is TGTGCCAGCAACCCCGCGGGAGCCACAGATACGCAGTATTTT. The chain is built from TRBV11-2 and TRBJ2-3, with 7 bases aligning to TRBD2. The CDR3 consists of 14 residues. Germline V gene lookup returns CDR1 SGHAT and CDR2 FQNNGV. V lost 7 bases and J lost 2; bases outside the gene matches: 6.

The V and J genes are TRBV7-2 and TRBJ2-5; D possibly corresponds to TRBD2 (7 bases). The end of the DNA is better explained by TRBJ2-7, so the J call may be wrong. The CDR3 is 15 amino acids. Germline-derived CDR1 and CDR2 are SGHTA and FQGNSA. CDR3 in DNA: TGTGCCAGCAGCTTAGGGCGGGGGCGTTCCTACGAGCAGTACTTC. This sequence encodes CASSLGRGRSYEQYF.

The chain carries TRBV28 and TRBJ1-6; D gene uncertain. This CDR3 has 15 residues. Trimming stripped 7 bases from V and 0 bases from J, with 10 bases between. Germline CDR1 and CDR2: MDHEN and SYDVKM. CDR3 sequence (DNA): TGTGCCAGCACCGCCGGGTTCTCCTATAATTCACCCCTCCACTTT. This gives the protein CASTAGFSYNSPLHF. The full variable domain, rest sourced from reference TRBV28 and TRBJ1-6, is DVKVTQSSRYLVKRTGEKVFLECVQDMDHENMFWYRQDPGLGLRLIYFSYDVKMKEKGDIPEGYSVSREKKERFSLILESASTNQTSMYLCASTAGFSYNSPLHFGNGTRLTVT.

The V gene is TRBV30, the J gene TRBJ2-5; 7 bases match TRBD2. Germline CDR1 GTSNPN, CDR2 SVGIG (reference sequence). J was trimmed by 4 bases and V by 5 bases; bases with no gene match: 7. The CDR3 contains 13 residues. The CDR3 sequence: CAWSIPGGETQYF. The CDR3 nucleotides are TGTGCCTGGTCCATCCCGGGGGGAGAGACCCAGTACTTC. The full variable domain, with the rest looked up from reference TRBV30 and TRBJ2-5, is SQTIHQWPATLVQPVGSPLSLECTVEGTSNPNLYWYRQAAGRGLQLLFYSVGIGQISSEVPQNLSASRPQDRQFILSSKKLLLSDSGFYLCAWSIPGGETQYFGPGTRLLVL.

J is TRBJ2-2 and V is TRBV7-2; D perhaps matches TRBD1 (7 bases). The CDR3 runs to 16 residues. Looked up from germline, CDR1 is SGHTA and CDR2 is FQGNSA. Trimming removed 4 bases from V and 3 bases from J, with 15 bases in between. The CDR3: CASSSRGASDTGELFF. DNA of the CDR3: TGTGCCAGCAGCTCCAGGGGGGCCTCCGACACCGGGGAGCTGTTTTTT.

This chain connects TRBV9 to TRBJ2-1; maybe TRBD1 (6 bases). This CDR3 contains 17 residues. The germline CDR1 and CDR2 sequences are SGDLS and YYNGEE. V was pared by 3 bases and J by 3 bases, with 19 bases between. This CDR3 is CASSEDSGGGGYNEQFF. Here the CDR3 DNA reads TGTGCCAGCAGCGAGGACAGTGGAGGTGGGGGCTACAATGAGCAGTTCTTC.

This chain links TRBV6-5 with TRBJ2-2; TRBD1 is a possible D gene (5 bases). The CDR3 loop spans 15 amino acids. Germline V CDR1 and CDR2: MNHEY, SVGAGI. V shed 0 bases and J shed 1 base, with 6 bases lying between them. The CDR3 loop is CASSYSGQNTGELFF. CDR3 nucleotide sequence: TGTGCCAGCAGTTACTCTGGACAGAACACCGGGGAGCTGTTTTTT.

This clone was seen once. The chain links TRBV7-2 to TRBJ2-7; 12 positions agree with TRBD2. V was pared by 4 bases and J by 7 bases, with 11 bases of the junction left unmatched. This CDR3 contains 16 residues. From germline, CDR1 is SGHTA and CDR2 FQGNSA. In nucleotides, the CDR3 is TGTGCCAGCAGCTCTCCGGGACTAGCGGGTCGACGGGAGCAGTACTTC. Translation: CASSSPGLAGRREQYF.

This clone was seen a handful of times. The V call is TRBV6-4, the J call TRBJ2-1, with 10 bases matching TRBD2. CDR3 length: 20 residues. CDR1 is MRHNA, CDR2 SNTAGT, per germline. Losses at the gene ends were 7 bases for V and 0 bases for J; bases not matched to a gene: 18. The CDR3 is CASNGGLAGVPTSSYNEQFF. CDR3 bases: TGTGCCAGCAATGGGGGGCTAGCGGGAGTTCCTACTAGCTCCTACAATGAGCAGTTCTTC.

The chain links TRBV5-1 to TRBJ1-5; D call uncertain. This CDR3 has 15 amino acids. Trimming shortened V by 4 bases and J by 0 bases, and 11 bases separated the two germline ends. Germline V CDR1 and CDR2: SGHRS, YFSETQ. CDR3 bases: TGCGCCAGCAGCCTGGACTCGTATAGCAATCAGCCCCAGCATTTT. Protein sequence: CASSLDSYSNQPQHF.

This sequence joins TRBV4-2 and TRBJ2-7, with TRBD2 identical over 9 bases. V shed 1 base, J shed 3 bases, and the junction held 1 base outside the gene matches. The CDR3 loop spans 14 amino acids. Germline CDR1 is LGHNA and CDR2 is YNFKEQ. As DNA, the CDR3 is TGTGCCAGCAGCCAAGTAGCGGGGGTCTACGAGCAGTACTTC. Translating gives CASSQVAGVYEQYF.

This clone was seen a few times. This CDR3 is CASSLGVSGGQETQYF. CDR3 nucleotides: TGTGCCAGCAGCTTAGGTGTTAGCGGGGGACAAGAGACCCAGTACTTC. This rearrangement joins TRBV7-7 to TRBJ2-5, with 9 bases that match TRBD2. Germline assignment: CDR1 SSHAT and CDR2 FNYEAQ (reference sequence). The V and J ends lost 1 base and 2 bases, in that order; junction bases with no gene match: 5. The CDR3 runs to 16 residues. Combining the CDR3 with reference TRBV7-7 and TRBJ2-5 gives the whole variable domain GAGVSQSPRYKVTKRGQDVTLRCDPISSHATLYWYQQALGQGPEFLTYFNYEAQPDKSGLPSDRFSAERPEGSISTLTIQRTEQRDSAMYRCASSLGVSGGQETQYFGPGTRLLVL.

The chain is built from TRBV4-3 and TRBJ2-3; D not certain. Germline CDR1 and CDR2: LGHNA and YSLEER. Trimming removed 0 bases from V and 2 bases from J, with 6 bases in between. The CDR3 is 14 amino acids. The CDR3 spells CASSQDYYTDTQYF. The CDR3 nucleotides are TGCGCCAGCAGCCAAGACTACTACACAGATACGCAGTATTTT.

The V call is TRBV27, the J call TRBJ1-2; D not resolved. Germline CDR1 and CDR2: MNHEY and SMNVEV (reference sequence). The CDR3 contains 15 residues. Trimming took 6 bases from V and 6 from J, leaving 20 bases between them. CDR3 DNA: TGTGCCAGCAGGCCCAATTACGAATCGAGGAATGGCTACACCTTC. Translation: CASRPNYESRNGYTF.

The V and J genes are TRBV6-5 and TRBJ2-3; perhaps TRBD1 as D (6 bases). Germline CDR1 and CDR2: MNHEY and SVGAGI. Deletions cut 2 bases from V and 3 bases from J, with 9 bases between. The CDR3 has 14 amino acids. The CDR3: CASSYRGQTDTQYF. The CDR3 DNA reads TGTGCCAGCAGTTACCGCGGACAGACAGATACGCAGTATTTT.

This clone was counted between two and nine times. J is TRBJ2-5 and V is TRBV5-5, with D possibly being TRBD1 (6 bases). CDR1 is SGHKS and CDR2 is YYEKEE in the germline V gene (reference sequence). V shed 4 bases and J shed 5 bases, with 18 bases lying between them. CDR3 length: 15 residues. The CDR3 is CASSPDYRDWETQYF. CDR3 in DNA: TGTGCCAGCAGCCCCGATTACAGGGATTGGGAGACCCAGTACTTC.

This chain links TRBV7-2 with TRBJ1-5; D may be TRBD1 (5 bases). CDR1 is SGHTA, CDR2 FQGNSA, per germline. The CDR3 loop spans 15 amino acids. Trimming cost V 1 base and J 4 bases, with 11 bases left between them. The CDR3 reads CASSLGQGVNQPQHF. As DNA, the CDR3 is TGTGCCAGCAGCTTAGGGCAGGGCGTAAATCAGCCCCAGCATTTT.